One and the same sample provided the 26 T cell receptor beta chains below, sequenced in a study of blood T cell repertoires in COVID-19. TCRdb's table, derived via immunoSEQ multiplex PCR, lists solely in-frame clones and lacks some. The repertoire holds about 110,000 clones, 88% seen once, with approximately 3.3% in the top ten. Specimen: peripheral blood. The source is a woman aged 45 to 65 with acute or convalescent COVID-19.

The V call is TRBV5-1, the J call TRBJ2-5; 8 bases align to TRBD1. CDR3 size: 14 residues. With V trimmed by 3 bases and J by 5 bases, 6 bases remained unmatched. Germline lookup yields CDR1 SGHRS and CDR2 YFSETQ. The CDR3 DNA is TGCGCCAGCAGCTGGACAGGGACCGGGGAGACCCAGTACTTC. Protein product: CASSWTGTGETQYF.

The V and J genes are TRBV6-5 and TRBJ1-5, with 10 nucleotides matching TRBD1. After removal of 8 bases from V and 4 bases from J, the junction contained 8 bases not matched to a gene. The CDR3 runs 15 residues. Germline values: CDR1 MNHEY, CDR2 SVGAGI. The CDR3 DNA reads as TGTGCCAGCGGTAGGGACAGGGGAGATAATCAGCCCCAGCATTTT. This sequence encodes CASGRDRGDNQPQHF.

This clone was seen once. CDR3 nucleotides: TGTGCCAGCGAACAGACTAATGAAAAACTGTTTTTT. The encoded protein is CASEQTNEKLFF. V and J are TRBV2 and TRBJ1-4; the D is unclear. This CDR3 has 12 amino acids. Trimming left V 8 bases short and J 2 bases short, with 6 bases between. Per the germline V gene, CDR1 is SNHLY and CDR2 is FYNNEI. Drawing the rest from reference TRBV2 and TRBJ1-4, the complete variable domain is EPEVTQTPSHQVTQMGQEVILRCVPISNHLYFYWYRQILGQKVEFLVSFYNNEISEKSEIFDDQFSVERPDGSNFTLKIRSTKLEDSAMYFCASEQTNEKLFFGSGTQLSVL.

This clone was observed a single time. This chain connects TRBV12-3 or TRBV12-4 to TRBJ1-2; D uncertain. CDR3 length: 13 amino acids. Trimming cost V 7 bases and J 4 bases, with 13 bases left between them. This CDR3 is CASTQTLGYGYTF. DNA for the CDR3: TGTGCCAGCACTCAGACTTTAGGCTATGGCTACACCTTC.

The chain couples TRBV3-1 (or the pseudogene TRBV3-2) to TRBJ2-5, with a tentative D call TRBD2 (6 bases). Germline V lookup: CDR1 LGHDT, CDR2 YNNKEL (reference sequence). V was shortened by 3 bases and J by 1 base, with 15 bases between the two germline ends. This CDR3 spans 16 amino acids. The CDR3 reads CASSHRGSGSQETQYF. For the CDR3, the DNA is TGTGCCAGCAGCCACCGGGGGAGTGGGAGCCAAGAGACCCAGTACTTC.

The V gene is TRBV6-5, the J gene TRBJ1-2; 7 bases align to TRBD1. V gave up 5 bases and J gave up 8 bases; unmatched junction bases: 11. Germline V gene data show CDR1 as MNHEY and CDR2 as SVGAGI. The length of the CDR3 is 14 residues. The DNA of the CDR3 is TGTGCCAGCAGTCAGAGTGGACAGGCTGGGGGCTACACCTTC. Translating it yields CASSQSGQAGGYTF.

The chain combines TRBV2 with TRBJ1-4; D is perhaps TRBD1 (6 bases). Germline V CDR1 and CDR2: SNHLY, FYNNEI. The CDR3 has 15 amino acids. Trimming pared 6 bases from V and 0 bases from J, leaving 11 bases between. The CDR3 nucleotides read TGTGCCAGCAGGGAGGACAGAGCAACTAATGAAAAACTGTTTTTT. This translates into CASREDRATNEKLFF.

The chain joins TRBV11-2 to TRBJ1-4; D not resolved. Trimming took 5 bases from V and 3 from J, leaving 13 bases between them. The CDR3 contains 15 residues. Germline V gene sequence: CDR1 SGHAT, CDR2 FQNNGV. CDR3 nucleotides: TGTGCCAGCAGCCCCCGGGGATTTGCTAATGAAAAACTGTTTTTT. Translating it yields CASSPRGFANEKLFF.

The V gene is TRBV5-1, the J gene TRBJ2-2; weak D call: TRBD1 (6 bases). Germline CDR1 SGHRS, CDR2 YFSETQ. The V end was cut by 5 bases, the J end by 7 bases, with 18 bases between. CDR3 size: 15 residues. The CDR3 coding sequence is TGCGCCAGCAGTGGATTTGACAGGCTTGTCGGGGAGCTGTTTTTT. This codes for CASSGFDRLVGELFF.

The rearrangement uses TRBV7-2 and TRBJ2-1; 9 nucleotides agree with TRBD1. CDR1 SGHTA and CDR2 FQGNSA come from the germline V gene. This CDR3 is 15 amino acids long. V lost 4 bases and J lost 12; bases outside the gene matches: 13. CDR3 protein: CASSWRPDRGSGQFF. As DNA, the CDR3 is TGTGCCAGCAGCTGGCGCCCGGACAGGGGAAGTGGGCAGTTCTTC.

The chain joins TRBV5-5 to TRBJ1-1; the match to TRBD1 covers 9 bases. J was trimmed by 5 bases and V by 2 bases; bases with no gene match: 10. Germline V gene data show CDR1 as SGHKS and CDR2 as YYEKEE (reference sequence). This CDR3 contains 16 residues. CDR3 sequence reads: CASSFSGTGSATEAFF. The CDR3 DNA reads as TGTGCCAGCAGCTTCTCCGGGACAGGGTCGGCTACTGAAGCTTTCTTT. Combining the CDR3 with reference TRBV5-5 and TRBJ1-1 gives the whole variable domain DAGVTQSPTHLIKTRGQQVTLRCSPISGHKSVSWYQQVLGQGPQFIFQYYEKEERGRGNFPDRFSARQFPNYSSELNVNALLLGDSALYLCASSFSGTGSATEAFFGQGTRLTVV.

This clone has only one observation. CDR3: CASSALPGGGNQPQHF. The CDR3, as DNA: TGTGCCAGCAGCGCGCTGCCGGGGGGGGGCAATCAGCCCCAGCATTTT. The chain couples TRBV9 to TRBJ1-5, with D possibly TRBD1 on 5 matching bases. Germline lookup yields CDR1 SGDLS and CDR2 YYNGEE. The CDR3 covers 16 residues. Trimming removed 3 bases at V and 2 bases at J, with 15 bases between.

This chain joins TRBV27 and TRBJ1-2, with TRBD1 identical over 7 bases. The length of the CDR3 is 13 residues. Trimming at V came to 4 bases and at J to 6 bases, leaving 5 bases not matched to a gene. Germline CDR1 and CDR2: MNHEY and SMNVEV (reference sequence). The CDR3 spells CASSYRDSNGYTF. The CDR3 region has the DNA TGTGCCAGCAGTTATAGGGACAGCAATGGCTACACCTTC.

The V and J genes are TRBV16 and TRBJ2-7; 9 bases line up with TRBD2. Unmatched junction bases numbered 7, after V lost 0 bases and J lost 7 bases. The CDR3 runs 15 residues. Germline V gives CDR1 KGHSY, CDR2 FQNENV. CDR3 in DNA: TGTGCCAGCAGCCAATCGACTAGCGGAGTACGAGAGCAGTACTTC. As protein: CASSQSTSGVREQYF.

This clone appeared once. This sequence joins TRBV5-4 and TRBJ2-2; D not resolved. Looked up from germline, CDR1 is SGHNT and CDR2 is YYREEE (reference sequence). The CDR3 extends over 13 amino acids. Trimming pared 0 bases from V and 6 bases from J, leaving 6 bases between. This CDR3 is CASSLVGPGELFF. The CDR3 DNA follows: TGTGCCAGCAGCTTGGTTGGCCCCGGGGAGCTGTTTTTT. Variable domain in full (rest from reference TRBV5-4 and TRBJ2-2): ETGVTQSPTHLIKTRGQQVTLRCSSQSGHNTVSWYQQALGQGPQFIFQYYREEENGRGNFPPRFSGLQFPNYSSELNVNALELDDSALYLCASSLVGPGELFFGEGSRLTVL.

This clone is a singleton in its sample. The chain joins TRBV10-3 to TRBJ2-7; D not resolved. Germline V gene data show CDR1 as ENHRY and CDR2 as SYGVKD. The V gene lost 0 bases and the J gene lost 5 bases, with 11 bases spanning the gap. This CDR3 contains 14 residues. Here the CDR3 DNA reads TGTGCCATCAGTGAGTCGTTGCAGGTCCACGAGCAGTACTTC. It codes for CAISESLQVHEQYF.

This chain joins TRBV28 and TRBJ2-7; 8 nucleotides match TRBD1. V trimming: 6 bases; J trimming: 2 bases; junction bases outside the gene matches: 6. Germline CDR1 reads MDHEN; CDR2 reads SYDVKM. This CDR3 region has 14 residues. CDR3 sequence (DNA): TGTGCCAGCAGACCAGGGGGCCCCCCCTACGAGCAGTACTTC. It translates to CASRPGGPPYEQYF.

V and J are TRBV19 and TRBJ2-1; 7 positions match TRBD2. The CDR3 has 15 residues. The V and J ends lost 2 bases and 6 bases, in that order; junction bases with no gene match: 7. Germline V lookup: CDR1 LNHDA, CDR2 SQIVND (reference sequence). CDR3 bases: TGTGCCAGTAGTATATTGGGAGCGGGGAGCAATGAGCAGTTCTTC. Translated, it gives CASSILGAGSNEQFF.

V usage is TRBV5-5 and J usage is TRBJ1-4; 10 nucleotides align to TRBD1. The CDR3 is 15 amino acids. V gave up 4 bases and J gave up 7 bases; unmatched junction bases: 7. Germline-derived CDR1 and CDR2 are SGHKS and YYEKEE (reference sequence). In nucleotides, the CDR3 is TGTGCCAGCAGCCCTGGGACAGGGGCCCGTGAAAAACTGTTTTTT. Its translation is CASSPGTGAREKLFF.

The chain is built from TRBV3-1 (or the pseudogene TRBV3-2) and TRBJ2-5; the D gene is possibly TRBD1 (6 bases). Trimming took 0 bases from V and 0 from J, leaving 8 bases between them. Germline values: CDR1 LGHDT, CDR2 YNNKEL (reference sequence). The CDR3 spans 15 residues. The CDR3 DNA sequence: TGTGCCAGCAGCCAAGACACAGGGTACCAAGAGACCCAGTACTTC. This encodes CASSQDTGYQETQYF.

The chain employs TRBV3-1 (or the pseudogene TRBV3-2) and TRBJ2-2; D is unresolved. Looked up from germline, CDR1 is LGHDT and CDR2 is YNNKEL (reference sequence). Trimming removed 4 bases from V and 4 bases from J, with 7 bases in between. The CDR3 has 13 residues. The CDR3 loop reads CASSPQVTGELFF. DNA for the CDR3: TGTGCCAGCAGCCCTCAGGTCACCGGGGAGCTGTTTTTT.

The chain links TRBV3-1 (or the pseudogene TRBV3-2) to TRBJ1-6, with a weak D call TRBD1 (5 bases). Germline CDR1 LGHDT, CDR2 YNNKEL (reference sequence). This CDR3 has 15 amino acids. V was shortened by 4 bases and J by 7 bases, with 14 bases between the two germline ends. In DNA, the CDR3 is TGTGCCAGCAGCCCCCAGGGCTTACCGAATTCACCCCTCCACTTT. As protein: CASSPQGLPNSPLHF.

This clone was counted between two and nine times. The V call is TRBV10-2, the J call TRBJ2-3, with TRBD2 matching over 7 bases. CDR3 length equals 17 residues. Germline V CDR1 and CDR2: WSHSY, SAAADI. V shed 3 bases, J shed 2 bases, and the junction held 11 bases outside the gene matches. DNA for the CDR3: TGCGCCAGCAGTGATGGAATAGCGGGCGCGTACACAGATACGCAGTATTTT. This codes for CASSDGIAGAYTDTQYF.

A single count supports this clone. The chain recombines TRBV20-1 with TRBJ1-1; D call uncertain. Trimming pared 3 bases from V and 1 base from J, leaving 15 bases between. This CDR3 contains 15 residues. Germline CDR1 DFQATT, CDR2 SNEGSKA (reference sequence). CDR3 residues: CSASSGKAENTEAFF. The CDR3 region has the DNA TGCAGTGCTAGTTCGGGGAAAGCTGAGAACACTGAAGCTTTCTTT.

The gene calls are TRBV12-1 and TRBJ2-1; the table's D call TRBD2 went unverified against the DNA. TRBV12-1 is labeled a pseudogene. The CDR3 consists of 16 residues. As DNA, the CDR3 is TGTGCCAGCAGCTCCGGGGGCGGGAGGTCGTACAATGAGCAGTTCTTC. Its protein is CASSSGGGRSYNEQFF.

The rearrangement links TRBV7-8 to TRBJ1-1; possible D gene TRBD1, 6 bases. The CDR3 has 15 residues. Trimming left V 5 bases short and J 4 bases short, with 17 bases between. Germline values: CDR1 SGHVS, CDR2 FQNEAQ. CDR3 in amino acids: CASSPPSGHSTEAFF. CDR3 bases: TGTGCCAGCAGCCCTCCTTCGGGACATTCCACTGAAGCTTTCTTT.